This T cell receptor beta chain is drawn from a study of blood T cell repertoires in COVID-19. The CDR3 loop spans 14 amino acids. CDR1 is SGHRS, CDR2 YFSETQ, per germline. The ends were cut back, 2 bases at V and 6 bases at J, with 15 bases in the middle. Per the study methods: The authors estimated nucleated cell counts from reference gene primer amplification. Sequenced by immunoSEQ multiplex PCR; TCRdb stores in-frame clones only, minus some. V, J and clone size were drawn from that table, and D and trimming were deduced from the DNA. Here the sample spans about 180,000 clones, approximately 89% being singletons.

Sequencing was done on a sample of peripheral blood. The sequence was obtained from a man aged 35-49 years with active or convalescent COVID-19. The gene calls are TRBV5-1 and TRBJ2-7; D is undetermined. The CDR3 reads CASSFGQISSEQYF. Here the CDR3 DNA reads TGCGCCAGCAGCTTTGGGCAGATCTCAAGCGAGCAGTACTTC.